This entry describes one T cell receptor beta chain. One end of the junction does not line up with germline, which may come from a read error. From the 5' RACE reads, TCRdb called clonotypes with MiXCR, one entry per CDR3 protein. The repertoire holds approximately 1.8 million distinct CDR3 sequences, more than 30% seen once, with under 0.35% in the top ten. Germline CDR1 and CDR2: SGHAT and FQNNGV. This CDR3 is 15 amino acids long. This sample is drawn from a study of identical twins. Sequenced input: cord blood. The chain couples TRBV11-2 to TRBJ2-1; 8 positions agree with TRBD1. The TCR comes from a newborn girl in good health. The CDR3 loop reads CASSLSRQGYNEQCF. The DNA of the CDR3 is TGTGCCAGCAGCTTATCGCGACAGGGGTACAATGAGCAGTGCTTC.